Sequencing of this T cell receptor (beta chain) was carried out in a study of early T cells in non-severe SARS-CoV-2 infection. This clonotype was picked up many times. Germline assignment: CDR1 LGHNA and CDR2 YSLEER. Between the trimmed V and J ends, which lost 1 base and 1 base, there was a span of 8 bases. The CDR3 runs 15 residues. MiXCR was run by TCRdb on the 5' RACE reads, yielding one entry per CDR3 protein. The data contain 25,000 to 30,000 distinct CDR3 sequences, approximately 6% of them singletons. Sequencing was carried out using whole blood. The receptor comes from an adult who was a healthcare worker with PCR-confirmed SARS-CoV-2 infection or an uninfected control (not recorded which). The chain has TRBV4-3 and TRBJ2-1, with D maybe TRBD2 (6 bases). CDR3 amino acids: CASSQVGGSYNEQFF. CDR3 DNA sequence: TGCGCCAGCAGCCAAGTGGGGGGTTCCTACAATGAGCAGTTCTTC.